This TCR beta chain was observed in a study of blood T cell repertoires in COVID-19. Authors' processing steps: Counts of nucleated cells, estimated from reference gene primer amplification, were obtained. TCRdb keeps only in-frame clones here, not all; method: immunoSEQ multiplex PCR. The DNA gave D and trimming, while V, J and clone size come from that table. The sample lists approximately 230,000 clones, 70% to 85% occurring once. With 3 bases removed from V and 0 bases from J, the gap between germline ends came to 8 bases. CDR1 and CDR2 (germline): DFQATT, SNEGSKA (reference sequence). The CDR3 is 13 amino acids.

This chain links TRBV20-1 with TRBJ1-1; D might be TRBD1 (6 bases). Sequenced: peripheral blood. The receptor was isolated from a man aged 80 or over with acute or convalescent COVID-19. CDR3 in amino acids: CSASTGLNTEAFF. CDR3 coding DNA: TGCAGTGCTAGTACAGGGCTGAACACTGAAGCTTTCTTT.